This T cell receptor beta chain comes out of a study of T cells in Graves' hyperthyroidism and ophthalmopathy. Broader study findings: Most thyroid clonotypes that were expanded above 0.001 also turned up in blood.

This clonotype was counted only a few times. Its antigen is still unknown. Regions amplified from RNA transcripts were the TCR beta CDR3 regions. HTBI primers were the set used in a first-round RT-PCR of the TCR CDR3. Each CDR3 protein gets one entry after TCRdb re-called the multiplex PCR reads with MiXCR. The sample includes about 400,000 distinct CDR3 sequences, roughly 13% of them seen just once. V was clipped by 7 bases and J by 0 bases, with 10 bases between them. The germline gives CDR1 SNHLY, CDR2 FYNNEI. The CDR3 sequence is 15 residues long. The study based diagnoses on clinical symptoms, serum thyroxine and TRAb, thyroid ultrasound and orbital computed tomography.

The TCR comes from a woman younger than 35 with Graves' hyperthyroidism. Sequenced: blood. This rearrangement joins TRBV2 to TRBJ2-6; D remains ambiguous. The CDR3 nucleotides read TGTGCCAGCACCGGACGGTACTCTGGGGCCAACGTCCTGACTTTC. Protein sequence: CASTGRYSGANVLTF.